One and the same sample provided the 32 T cell receptor beta chains below, sequenced in a study of cytomegalovirus exposure and HLA in healthy donors. Primers for the PCR totalled 60 Vbeta and 13 Jbeta. Sequencing used immunoSEQ multiplex PCR; TCRdb keeps in-frame clones, though not all of them. The specimen's table records about 50,000 clones. Sample: PBMCs. These receptors originate from a woman aged 40 to 49 in good health and CMV-seronegative.

V gene TRBV19 combines with J gene TRBJ1-1; 9 bases agree with TRBD1. Germline V gene sequence: CDR1 LNHDA, CDR2 SQIVND (reference sequence). With V trimmed by 7 bases and J by 2 bases, 2 bases remained unmatched. This CDR3 comprises 13 residues. The CDR3 sequence: CASKGQGNTEAFF. DNA for the CDR3: TGTGCCAGTAAGGGACAGGGTAACACTGAAGCTTTCTTT.

The chain has TRBV27 and TRBJ2-3, with 10 bases fitting TRBD2. Germline V gene lookup returns CDR1 MNHEY and CDR2 SMNVEV (reference sequence). V shed 8 bases, J shed 7 bases, and the junction held 9 bases outside the gene matches. The CDR3 length is 14 residues. Written as DNA, the CDR3 is TGTGCCAGCGGTATGATAGCGGGAGGTCATACGCAGTATTTT. Its protein is CASGMIAGGHTQYF.

The chain recombines TRBV5-4 with TRBJ2-1; TRBD1 is a possible D gene (5 bases). Deletions cut 5 bases from V and 14 bases from J, with 17 bases between. The CDR3 covers 12 residues. Germline CDR1 is SGHNT and CDR2 is YYREEE (reference sequence). The CDR3 is CASSRRREGEFF. The DNA of the CDR3 is TGTGCCAGCAGTCGACGGCGAGAAGGGGAGTTCTTC.

The chain carries TRBV6-1 and TRBJ2-7; possibly TRBD2 for D (5 bases). Trimming removed 2 bases at V and 2 bases at J, with 16 bases between. From germline, CDR1 is MNHNS and CDR2 SASEGT. This CDR3 is built from 16 residues. The CDR3: CASSERNGRGAYEQYF. The CDR3 DNA is TGTGCCAGCAGTGAACGGAATGGGAGAGGCGCCTACGAGCAGTACTTC.

V gene TRBV6-5 combines with J gene TRBJ1-2; D may be TRBD1 (5 bases). Trimming removed 9 bases at V and 4 bases at J, with 18 bases between. Germline V gene lookup returns CDR1 MNHEY and CDR2 SVGAGI. The CDR3 has 14 residues. Here the CDR3 reads CASSAGTYGYGYTF. In DNA, the CDR3 is TGTGCCAGTAGCGCGGGGACTTACGGCTATGGCTACACCTTC.

The chain combines TRBV6-5 with TRBJ2-7; possible D gene TRBD1, 5 bases. The length of the CDR3 is 15 residues. V lost 0 bases and J 2 bases, leaving 11 bases between the germline ends. CDR1 MNHEY and CDR2 SVGAGI come from the germline V gene. The CDR3 DNA reads TGTGCCAGCAGTTACTCCTCAGGGTACCCCTACGAGCAGTACTTC. It codes for CASSYSSGYPYEQYF.

This rearrangement joins TRBV7-2 to TRBJ2-7; possible D gene TRBD2, 6 bases. Per germline, CDR1 SGHTA and CDR2 FQGNSA. There are 14 residues in the CDR3. V was shortened by 4 bases and J by 5 bases, with 15 bases between the two germline ends. The CDR3 nucleotides read TGTGCCAGCAGCTCAGCACCGGGAGTAAACGAGCAGTACTTC. This gives the protein CASSSAPGVNEQYF.

The DNA of the CDR3 is TGTGCCAGCAGCTTGGGGACATTCGGCTACACCTTC. Protein sequence: CASSLGTFGYTF. The chain couples TRBV5-5 to TRBJ1-2; TRBD1 might be the D (5 bases). Germline CDR1 is SGHKS and CDR2 is YYEKEE (reference sequence). The ends were cut back, 0 bases at V and 8 bases at J, with 8 bases in the middle. This CDR3 has 12 amino acids.

The CDR3 coding sequence is TGTGCCAGCAGCTTTTCAGGGGGCTATGGCTACACCTTC. Translating gives CASSFSGGYGYTF. V is TRBV5-8 and J is TRBJ1-2; TRBD1 matches at 7 bases. The CDR3 has 13 amino acids. Germline lookup yields CDR1 SGHTS and CDR2 YDEGEE. Trimming took 2 bases from V and 4 from J; bases not matched to a gene: 2.

The J gene is TRBJ2-1, the V gene TRBV28; D may be TRBD1 (5 bases). Germline lookup yields CDR1 MDHEN and CDR2 SYDVKM. Trimming pared 2 bases from V and 1 base from J, leaving 12 bases between. The CDR3 is 16 amino acids. The CDR3: CASSLNGRVSYNEQFF. Here the CDR3 DNA reads TGTGCCAGCAGTTTAAACGGCAGGGTGTCCTACAATGAGCAGTTCTTC.

The chain combines TRBV29-1 with TRBJ2-3; D might be TRBD2 (6 bases). CDR1 SQVTM and CDR2 ANQGSEA come from the germline V gene. The germline V and J ends were trimmed by 2 bases and 6 bases, with 21 bases remaining between them. The CDR3 consists of 16 residues. CDR3 in DNA: TGCAGCGTTGAAAAGGCTCCGGGAGCCCTGTCCGATACGCAGTATTTT. Protein sequence: CSVEKAPGALSDTQYF.

The CDR3 DNA follows: TGTGCCAGCAGTTATCAAGGGGACAAGGGGCTAGCGCAGTATTTT. Translated: CASSYQGDKGLAQYF. The chain uses TRBV6-5 and TRBJ2-3, with D perhaps TRBD1 (6 bases). Germline-derived CDR1 and CDR2 are MNHEY and SVGAGI. The germline V and J ends were trimmed by 3 bases and 10 bases, with 20 bases remaining between them. The CDR3 consists of 15 residues.

The J gene is TRBJ2-3, the V gene TRBV28, with TRBD2 identical over 7 bases. The trim removed 7 bases at V and 2 bases at J, leaving 6 bases unmatched. The CDR3 covers 14 residues. The germline CDR1 and CDR2 sequences are MDHEN and SYDVKM. CDR3 sequence: CASTAGPDTDTQYF. The CDR3 DNA sequence: TGTGCCAGCACAGCGGGGCCGGACACAGATACGCAGTATTTT.

This CDR3 reads CASSSGQGNTGELFF. Written as DNA, the CDR3 is TGTGCCAGCAGCTCTGGACAGGGGAACACCGGGGAGCTGTTTTTT. The genes are TRBV7-2 and TRBJ2-2; TRBD1 matches at 8 bases. From germline, CDR1 is SGHTA and CDR2 FQGNSA. The CDR3 is 15 residues long. V gave up 4 bases and J gave up 1 base; unmatched junction bases: 2.

CDR3 DNA sequence: TGTGCCAGCAGTGACTTGACAGATGAAAAACTGTTTTTT. This sequence encodes CASSDLTDEKLFF. This chain connects TRBV6-1 to TRBJ1-4, with D perhaps TRBD1 (5 bases). The germline V gene encodes CDR1 MNHNS and CDR2 SASEGT. This CDR3 has 13 amino acids. Trimming shortened V by 3 bases and J by 6 bases, and 8 bases separated the two germline ends.

The chain uses TRBV15 and TRBJ2-1; 9 bases fit TRBD2. This CDR3 is 13 amino acids long. CDR1 LNHNV and CDR2 YYDKDF come from the germline V gene (reference sequence). The V gene end was trimmed by 6 bases and the J gene end by 7 bases; junction bases not matched to a gene: 4. CDR3 amino acids: CATRLAGVNEQFF. In DNA, the CDR3 is TGTGCCACCAGATTAGCGGGGGTGAATGAGCAGTTCTTC.

The rearrangement joins TRBV5-1 to TRBJ2-3; weak D call: TRBD1 (6 bases). Trimming removed 4 bases from V and 1 base from J, with 13 bases in between. The CDR3 length is 15 residues. CDR1 and CDR2 (germline): SGHRS, YFSETQ. The CDR3 is CASSEGDTRTDTQYF. CDR3 bases: TGCGCCAGCAGCGAGGGGGACACCCGCACAGATACGCAGTATTTT.

The chain carries TRBV4-3 and TRBJ2-1; TRBD2 matches 13 bases. Germline CDR1 is LGHNA and CDR2 is YSLEER. The CDR3 length is 17 residues. Unmatched junction bases numbered 3, after V lost 4 bases and J lost 0 bases. The CDR3 spells CASSPGTSGDSYNEQFF. The CDR3 coding sequence is TGCGCCAGCAGCCCAGGGACTAGCGGGGACTCCTACAATGAGCAGTTCTTC.

The chain recombines TRBV5-1 with TRBJ2-3, with a possible D match to TRBD2 (6 bases). The germline V and J ends were trimmed by 4 bases and 2 bases, with 17 bases remaining between them. Germline lookup yields CDR1 SGHRS and CDR2 YFSETQ. The CDR3 is 16 residues long. The CDR3 reads CASSMTTGTDTDTQYF. The CDR3 coding sequence is TGCGCCAGCAGCATGACCACCGGGACTGACACAGATACGCAGTATTTT.

The rearrangement joins TRBV19 to TRBJ1-3; D is possibly TRBD1 (6 bases). V was clipped by 3 bases and J by 2 bases, with 11 bases between them. This CDR3 is 15 amino acids long. Germline lookup yields CDR1 LNHDA and CDR2 SQIVND (reference sequence). CDR3 amino acids: CASSMVGTPGNTIYF. The CDR3 DNA reads TGTGCCAGTAGTATGGTTGGGACACCTGGAAACACCATATATTTT.

The chain is built from TRBV9 and TRBJ2-5; TRBD2 aligns across 8 bases. V shed 1 base and J 0 bases; nucleotides not matched to a gene: 5. The CDR3 has 16 amino acids. Germline CDR1 reads SGDLS; CDR2 reads YYNGEE. CDR3 loop: CASSVQGSGDQETQYF. The CDR3 DNA is TGTGCCAGCAGCGTACAAGGTAGCGGGGACCAAGAGACCCAGTACTTC.

V usage is TRBV6-1 and J usage is TRBJ2-1, with 12 positions matching TRBD2. The CDR3 totals 15 residues. V dropped 5 bases and J dropped 7; count of bases not matched to a gene: 6. Germline CDR1 reads MNHNS; CDR2 reads SASEGT. The CDR3 here is CASSSRLAGANEQFF. CDR3 nucleotide sequence: TGTGCCAGCAGTTCTCGACTAGCGGGAGCGAATGAGCAGTTCTTC.

The chain recombines TRBV5-4 with TRBJ2-7; D is possibly TRBD2 (6 bases). The CDR3 is 15 residues long. Trimming removed 4 bases from V and 0 bases from J, with 14 bases in between. The V gene's germline CDR1 is SGHNT and CDR2 YYREEE (reference sequence). In DNA, the CDR3 is TGTGCCAGCAGCGCTAGCGCATTTAGCTCCTACGAGCAGTACTTC. Translating gives CASSASAFSSYEQYF.

DNA of the CDR3: TGTGCCAGCAGTGAAGCCGGGACTAGCGGAACCTACGAGCAGTACTTC. Translating gives CASSEAGTSGTYEQYF. This chain connects TRBV28 to TRBJ2-7; TRBD2 matches at 11 bases. Trimming cost V 5 bases and J 2 bases; bases outside gene matches: 8. The CDR3 runs to 16 residues. CDR1 and CDR2 (germline): MDHEN, SYDVKM.

The chain carries TRBV30 and TRBJ2-2; 8 positions match TRBD2. V shed 1 base, J shed 6 bases, and the junction held 4 bases outside the gene matches. The CDR3 loop spans 14 amino acids. Germline V gene lookup returns CDR1 GTSNPN and CDR2 SVGIG (reference sequence). DNA for the CDR3: TGTGCCTGGAGTGGGGGACTAGTGGCCGGGGAGCTGTTTTTT. Residues: CAWSGGLVAGELFF.

The chain is built from TRBV30 and TRBJ2-7; 8 bases map to TRBD1. The CDR3 runs 14 residues. Germline V gives CDR1 GTSNPN, CDR2 SVGIG (reference sequence). J lost 3 bases, V lost 5 bases, and 9 bases had no gene match. Written as DNA, the CDR3 is TGTGCCTGGGGGATTGGACAGGGTGTCTACGAGCAGTACTTC. Translating it yields CAWGIGQGVYEQYF.

The chain has TRBV28 and TRBJ2-1; D remains ambiguous. The CDR3 runs to 15 residues. Between the trimmed V and J ends, which lost 3 bases and 0 bases, there was a span of 9 bases. The germline CDR1 and CDR2 sequences are MDHEN and SYDVKM. This chain's CDR3 is CASSFIDNSYNEQFF. CDR3 DNA: TGTGCCAGCAGTTTTATCGACAACTCCTACAATGAGCAGTTCTTC.

This sequence joins TRBV7-9 and TRBJ1-3; no firm D call. V was pared by 5 bases and J by 0 bases, with 14 bases between. Germline V gene lookup returns CDR1 SEHNR and CDR2 FQNEAQ (reference sequence). There are 16 residues in the CDR3. CDR3 sequence reads: CASSTPSATSGNTIYF. The CDR3 DNA reads TGTGCCAGCAGCACCCCCTCTGCTACCTCTGGAAACACCATATATTTT. The full variable domain, rest sourced from reference TRBV7-9 and TRBJ1-3, is DTGVSQNPRHKITKRGQNVTFRCDPISEHNRLYWYRQTLGQGPEFLTYFQNEAQLEKSRLLSDRFSAERPKGSFSTLEIQRTEQGDSAMYLCASSTPSATSGNTIYFGEGSWLTVV.

The chain combines TRBV9 with TRBJ2-1, with a possible D match to TRBD2 (7 bases). Deletions cut 0 bases from V and 0 bases from J, with 10 bases between. In germline, CDR1 is SGDLS, CDR2 YYNGEE. The CDR3 consists of 16 residues. CDR3 residues: CASSVGGGDSYNEQFF. The CDR3 nucleotides read TGTGCCAGCAGCGTAGGAGGGGGGGACTCCTACAATGAGCAGTTCTTC.

The chain joins TRBV5-5 to TRBJ2-3; 10 bases fit TRBD1. The CDR3 totals 14 residues. CDR1 is SGHKS and CDR2 is YYEKEE in the germline V gene (reference sequence). J lost 3 bases, V lost 4 bases, and 2 bases had no gene match. The CDR3 nucleotides read TGTGCCAGCAGCCCGGACAGGGGGACAGATACGCAGTATTTT. Residues: CASSPDRGTDTQYF.

The chain uses TRBV19 and TRBJ1-2; D not certain. V was shortened by 6 bases and J by 6 bases, with 23 bases between the two germline ends. Germline V gives CDR1 LNHDA, CDR2 SQIVND (reference sequence). The CDR3 is 16 residues long. Here the CDR3 reads CASRAAGRVSGDGYTF. In nucleotides, the CDR3 is TGTGCCAGTAGGGCGGCGGGCCGTGTGTCGGGCGATGGCTACACCTTC.

V is TRBV18 and J is TRBJ2-4; D may be TRBD1 (6 bases). CDR1 is KGHSH and CDR2 is LQKENI in the germline V gene. The V end lost 1 base, the J end lost 0 bases, and 7 bases lay between the germline ends. There are 15 residues in the CDR3. CDR3 DNA: TGTGCCAGCTCACCACGGACAGAAGCCAAAAACATTCAGTACTTC. Its protein is CASSPRTEAKNIQYF.